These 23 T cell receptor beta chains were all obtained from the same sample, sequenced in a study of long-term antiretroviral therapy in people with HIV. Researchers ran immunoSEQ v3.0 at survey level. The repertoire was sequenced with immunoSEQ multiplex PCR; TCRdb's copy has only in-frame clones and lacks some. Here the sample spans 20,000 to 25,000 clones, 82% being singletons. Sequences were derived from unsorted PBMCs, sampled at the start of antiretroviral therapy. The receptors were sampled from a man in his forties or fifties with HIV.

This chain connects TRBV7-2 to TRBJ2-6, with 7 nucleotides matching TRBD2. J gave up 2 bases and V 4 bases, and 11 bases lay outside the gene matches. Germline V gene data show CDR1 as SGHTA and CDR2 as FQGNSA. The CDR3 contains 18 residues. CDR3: CASSSRAPGGTGANVLTF. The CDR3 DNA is TGTGCCAGCAGCTCCCGGGCCCCGGGAGGCACTGGGGCCAACGTCCTGACTTTC.

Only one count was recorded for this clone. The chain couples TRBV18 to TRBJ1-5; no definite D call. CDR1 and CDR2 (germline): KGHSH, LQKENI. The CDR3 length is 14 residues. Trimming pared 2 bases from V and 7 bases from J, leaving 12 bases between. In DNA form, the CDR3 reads TGTGCCAGCTCACCAGCTGATTCCTCCCAGCCCCAGCATTTT. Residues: CASSPADSSQPQHF. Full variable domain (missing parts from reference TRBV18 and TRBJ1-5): NAGVMQNPRHLVRRRGQEARLRCSPMKGHSHVYWYRQLPEEGLKFMVYLQKENIIDESGMPKERFSAEFPKEGPSILRIQQVVRGDSAAYFCASSPADSSQPQHFGDGTRLSIL.

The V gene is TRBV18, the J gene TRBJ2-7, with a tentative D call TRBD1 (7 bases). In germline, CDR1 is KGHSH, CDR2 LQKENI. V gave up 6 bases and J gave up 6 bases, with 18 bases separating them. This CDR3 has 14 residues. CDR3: CASSLRGARPEQYF. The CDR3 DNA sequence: TGTGCCAGCTCGCTCAGGGGGGCGCGGCCCGAGCAGTACTTC.

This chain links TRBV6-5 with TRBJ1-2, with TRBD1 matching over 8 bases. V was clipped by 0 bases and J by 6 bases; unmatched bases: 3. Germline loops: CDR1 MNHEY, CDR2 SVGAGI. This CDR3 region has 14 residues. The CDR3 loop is CASSYSPGGHGYTF. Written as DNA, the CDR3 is TGTGCCAGCAGTTACTCCCCAGGGGGCCATGGCTACACCTTC.

CDR3 protein: CATSGKRGTGVAGELFF. In DNA, the CDR3 is TGTGCCACCAGCGGGAAACGAGGGACAGGGGTTGCCGGGGAGCTGTTTTTT. V and J are TRBV15 and TRBJ2-2; 10 bases fit TRBD1. This CDR3 spans 17 amino acids. Germline V lookup: CDR1 LNHNV, CDR2 YYDKDF (reference sequence). With 5 bases clipped from V and 6 bases from J, the junction kept 12 bases outside the gene matches.

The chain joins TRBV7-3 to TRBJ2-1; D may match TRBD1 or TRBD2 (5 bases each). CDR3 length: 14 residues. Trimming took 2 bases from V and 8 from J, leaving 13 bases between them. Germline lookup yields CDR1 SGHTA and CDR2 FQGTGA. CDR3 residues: CASSLGGNGYEQFF. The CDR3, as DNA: TGTGCCAGCAGCTTAGGGGGTAACGGCTATGAGCAGTTCTTC.

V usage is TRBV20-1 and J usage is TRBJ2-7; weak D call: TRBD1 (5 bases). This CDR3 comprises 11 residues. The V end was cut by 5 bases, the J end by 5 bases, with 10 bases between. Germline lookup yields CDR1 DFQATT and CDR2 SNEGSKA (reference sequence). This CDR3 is CSASQAHEQYF. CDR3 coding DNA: TGCAGTGCTTCACAGGCTCACGAGCAGTACTTC.

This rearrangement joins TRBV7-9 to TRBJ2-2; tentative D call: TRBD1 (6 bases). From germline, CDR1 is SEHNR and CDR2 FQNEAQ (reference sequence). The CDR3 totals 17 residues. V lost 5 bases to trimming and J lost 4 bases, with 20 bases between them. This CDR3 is CASSISYRESITGELFF. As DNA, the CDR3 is TGTGCCAGCAGCATTAGCTACAGGGAATCCATCACCGGGGAGCTGTTTTTT.

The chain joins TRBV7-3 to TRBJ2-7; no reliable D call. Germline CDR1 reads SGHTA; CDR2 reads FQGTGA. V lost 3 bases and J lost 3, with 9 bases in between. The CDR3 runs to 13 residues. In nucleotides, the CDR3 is TGTGCCAGCAGCTTGGGCCGGAACTACGAGCAGTACTTC. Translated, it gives CASSLGRNYEQYF.

CDR3 in amino acids: CASSEAGNSPLHF. Here the CDR3 DNA reads TGTGCCAGCAGTGAGGCAGGGAACTCACCCCTCCACTTT. The chain carries TRBV6-1 and TRBJ1-6, with D possibly being TRBD1 (5 bases). V gave up 3 bases and J gave up 10 bases, with 10 bases separating them. CDR1 MNHNS and CDR2 SASEGT come from the germline V gene. The CDR3 extends over 13 amino acids.

The CDR3 reads CASSIVGFQPQHF. The CDR3 nucleotides read TGTGCCAGTAGTATTGTCGGGTTTCAGCCCCAGCATTTT. This chain uses TRBV19 with TRBJ1-5; D remains ambiguous. Trimming left V 3 bases short and J 6 bases short, with 9 bases between. Germline values: CDR1 LNHDA, CDR2 SQIVND (reference sequence). The CDR3 length is 13 residues.

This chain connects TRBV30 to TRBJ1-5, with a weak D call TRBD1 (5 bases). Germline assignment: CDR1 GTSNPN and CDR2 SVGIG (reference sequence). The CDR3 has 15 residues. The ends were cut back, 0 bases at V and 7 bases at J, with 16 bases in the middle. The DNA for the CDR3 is TGTGCCTGGAGTGTAGCGGGGCGAGCGGAACAGCCCCAGCATTTT. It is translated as CAWSVAGRAEQPQHF.

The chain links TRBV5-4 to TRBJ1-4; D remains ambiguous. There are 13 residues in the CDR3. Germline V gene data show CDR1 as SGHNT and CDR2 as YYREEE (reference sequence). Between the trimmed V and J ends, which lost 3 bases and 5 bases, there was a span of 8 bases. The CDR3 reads CASSSDTNEKLFF. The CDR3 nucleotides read TGTGCCAGCAGCTCCGACACAAATGAAAAACTGTTTTTT.

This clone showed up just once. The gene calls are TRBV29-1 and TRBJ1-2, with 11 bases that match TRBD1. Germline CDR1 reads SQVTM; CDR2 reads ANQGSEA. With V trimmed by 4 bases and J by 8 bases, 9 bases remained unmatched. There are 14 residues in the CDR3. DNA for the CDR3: TGCAGCGTTGCAACTGGACAGGGGGCCGGAGGCTACACCTTC. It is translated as CSVATGQGAGGYTF.

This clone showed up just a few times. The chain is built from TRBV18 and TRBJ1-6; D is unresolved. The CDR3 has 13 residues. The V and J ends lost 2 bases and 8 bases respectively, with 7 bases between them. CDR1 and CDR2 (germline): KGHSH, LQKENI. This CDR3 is CASSPMPDSPLHF. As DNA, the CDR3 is TGTGCCAGCTCACCAATGCCCGATTCACCCCTCCACTTT.

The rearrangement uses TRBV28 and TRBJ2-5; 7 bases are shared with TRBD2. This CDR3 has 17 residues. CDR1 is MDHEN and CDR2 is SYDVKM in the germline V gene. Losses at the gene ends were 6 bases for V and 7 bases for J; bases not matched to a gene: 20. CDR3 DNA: TGTGCCAGCAGGCTAGTCCGGGACTACCCGAGGCCAGGGACCCAGTACTTC. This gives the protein CASRLVRDYPRPGTQYF.

The CDR3 loop is CASSYEWGDNTGELFF. As DNA, the CDR3 is TGTGCCAGCAGTTACGAGTGGGGGGATAACACCGGGGAGCTGTTTTTT. This sequence joins TRBV6-5 and TRBJ2-2; D might be TRBD2 (6 bases). Germline loops: CDR1 MNHEY, CDR2 SVGAGI. V was cut by 2 bases and J by 2 bases, with 12 bases left in between. CDR3 length: 16 residues.

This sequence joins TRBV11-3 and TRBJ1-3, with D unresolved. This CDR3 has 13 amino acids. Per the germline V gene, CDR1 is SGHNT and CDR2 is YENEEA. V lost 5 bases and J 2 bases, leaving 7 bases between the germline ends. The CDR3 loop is CASSLRTGNTIYF. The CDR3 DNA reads TGTGCCAGCAGCCTAAGGACTGGAAACACCATATATTTT.

CDR3 coding DNA: TGTGCCAGCAGTCCCCTCGGCAGGGCTAGCTCTGGAAACACCATATATTTT. Residues: CASSPLGRASSGNTIYF. This chain links TRBV27 with TRBJ1-3; the D gene is possibly TRBD1 (5 bases). This CDR3 region has 17 residues. The germline V gene has CDR1 MNHEY and CDR2 SMNVEV (reference sequence). Trimming left V 5 bases short and J 0 bases short, with 17 bases between.

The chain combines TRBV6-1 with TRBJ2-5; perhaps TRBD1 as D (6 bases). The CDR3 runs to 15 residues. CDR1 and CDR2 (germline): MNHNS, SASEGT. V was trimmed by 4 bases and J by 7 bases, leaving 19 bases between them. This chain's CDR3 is CASSVIEQGEVTQYF. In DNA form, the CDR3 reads TGTGCCAGCAGTGTAATCGAACAGGGTGAGGTGACCCAGTACTTC.

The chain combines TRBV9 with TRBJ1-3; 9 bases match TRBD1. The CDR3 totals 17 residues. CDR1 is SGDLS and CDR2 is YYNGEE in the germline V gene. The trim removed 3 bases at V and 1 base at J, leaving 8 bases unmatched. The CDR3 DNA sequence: TGTGCCAGCAGCGCCCTAGCGACAGGGGGATCTGGAAACACCATATATTTT. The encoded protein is CASSALATGGSGNTIYF.

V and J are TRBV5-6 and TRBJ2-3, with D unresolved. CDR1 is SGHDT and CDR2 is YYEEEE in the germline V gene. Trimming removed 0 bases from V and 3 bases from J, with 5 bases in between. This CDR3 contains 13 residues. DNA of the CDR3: TGTGCCAGCAGCTTGGCCGGGACAGATACGCAGTATTTT. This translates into CASSLAGTDTQYF.

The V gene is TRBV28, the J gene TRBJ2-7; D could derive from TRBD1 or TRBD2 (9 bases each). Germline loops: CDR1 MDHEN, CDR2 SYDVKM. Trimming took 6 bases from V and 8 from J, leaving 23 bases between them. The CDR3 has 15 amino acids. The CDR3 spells CASSPGTGTSRKQYF. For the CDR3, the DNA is TGTGCCAGCAGCCCCGGGACAGGGACTAGCAGAAAGCAGTACTTC.